Listed below are T cell receptor beta chains from one sample, sequenced in a study of cytomegalovirus exposure and HLA in healthy donors. Sequenced by immunoSEQ multiplex PCR; TCRdb stores in-frame clones only, minus some. The sample lists about 150,000 clones, 76% occurring once. Sequencing was performed on PBMCs. Receptor source: a man between 40 and 49 years old in good health and CMV-seronegative. Each CDR3 is given with its conserved first and last residue. The D gene is left open where the match is weak. Expanded clones get a size class; other rows say once, few or many, or leave the size out.

size: NA
V: TRBV23-1
J: TRBJ2-7
D: NA
CDR3: CASSQRGYNPYEQYF
DNA: TGCGCCAGCAGTCAACGGGGGTACAATCCCTACGAGCAGTACTTC

size: few
V: TRBV30
J: TRBJ2-6
D: NA
CDR3: CAWDFSSGANVLTF
DNA: TGTGCCTGGGATTTTAGCTCTGGGGCCAACGTCCTGACTTTC

size: NA
V: TRBV5-1
J: TRBJ2-7
D: NA
CDR3: CASSGRYEQYF
DNA: TGCGCCAGCAGCGGGCGCTACGAGCAGTACTTC

size: NA
V: TRBV19
J: TRBJ2-7
D: NA
CDR3: CASSIQDSYEQYF
DNA: TGTGCCAGTAGTATCCAGGACTCCTACGAGCAGTACTTC

size: NA
V: TRBV11-2
J: TRBJ2-7
D: TRBD1
CDR3: CASSGTASYEQYF
DNA: TGTGCCAGCAGCGGGACAGCCTCCTACGAGCAGTACTTC

size: NA
V: TRBV4-2
J: TRBJ2-5
D: TRBD2
CDR3: CASSQDGTSGRFQQETQYF
DNA: TGTGCCAGCAGCCAAGATGGGACTAGCGGGAGATTTCAGCAAGAGACCCAGTACTTC

size: NA
V: TRBV29-1
J: TRBJ1-1
D: TRBD1
CDR3: CSVVETGGSEAFF
DNA: TGCAGCGTTGTGGAGACAGGGGGCTCTGAAGCTTTCTTT

size: NA
V: TRBV5-6
J: TRBJ2-5
D: NA
CDR3: CASSWGVQETQYF
DNA: TGTGCCAGCAGCTGGGGGGTCCAAGAGACCCAGTACTTC

size: NA
V: TRBV28
J: TRBJ2-2
D: NA
CDR3: CASSLLGGQGMGELFF
DNA: TGTGCCAGCAGTTTATTAGGAGGCCAGGGGATGGGGGAGCTGTTTTTT

size: NA
V: TRBV11-2
J: TRBJ2-1
D: NA
CDR3: CASSLVGSYNEQFF
DNA: TGTGCCAGCAGCTTAGTGGGCTCTTACAATGAGCAGTTCTTC

size: NA
V: TRBV5-1
J: TRBJ1-1
D: NA
CDR3: CASSPVTPNTEAFF
DNA: TGCGCCAGCAGCCCCGTGACACCTAACACTGAAGCTTTCTTT